A single sample gave rise to the 17 T cell receptor beta chains below, sequenced in a study of blood T cell repertoires in COVID-19. TCRdb's table, derived via immunoSEQ multiplex PCR, lists solely in-frame clones and lacks some. This repertoire shows about 63,000 clones, over 70% found once; its top ten account for approximately 5%. Sequencing was performed on peripheral blood. The receptors here all came from a man between 45 and 60 years old with active COVID-19.

Here the CDR3 reads CASSQGQGANTGELFF. The CDR3 DNA follows: TGCGCCAGCAGCCAAGGACAGGGAGCGAACACCGGGGAGCTGTTTTTT. V gene TRBV4-3 combines with J gene TRBJ2-2; 7 bases align to TRBD1. Germline V gene data show CDR1 as LGHNA and CDR2 as YSLEER. V lost 1 base to trimming and J lost 0 bases; unmatched junction nucleotides: 2. This CDR3 is 16 amino acids long.

This rearrangement joins TRBV7-3 to TRBJ1-1; no definite D call. Deletions cut 5 bases from V and 2 bases from J, with 12 bases between. The CDR3 loop spans 14 amino acids. The V gene's germline CDR1 is SGHTA and CDR2 FQGTGA. The CDR3 is CASSPLGRNTEAFF. As DNA, the CDR3 is TGTGCCAGCAGCCCTCTAGGTAGAAACACTGAAGCTTTCTTT.

The rearrangement links TRBV28 to TRBJ1-2, with TRBD1 matching 10 bases. The germline CDR1 and CDR2 sequences are MDHEN and SYDVKM. CDR3 length: 14 amino acids. Trimming removed 5 bases from V and 7 bases from J; junction bases left unmatched: 7. CDR3 nucleotide sequence: TGTGCCAGCAGTCGACAGGGGGCATTCGGTGGCTACACCTTC. Its translation: CASSRQGAFGGYTF.

This clone occurred once. The chain employs TRBV9 and TRBJ2-1, with TRBD2 matching over 15 bases. After removal of 3 bases from V and 9 bases from J, the junction contained 10 bases not matched to a gene. This CDR3 is 17 amino acids long. CDR1 and CDR2 from the germline V gene are SGDLS and YYNGEE. CDR3 in amino acids: CASSGYGLAGGRGEQFF. The CDR3 bases are TGTGCCAGCAGCGGATACGGACTAGCGGGAGGGAGGGGTGAGCAGTTCTTC. The full variable domain, with the rest looked up from reference TRBV9 and TRBJ2-1, is DSGVTQTPKHLITATGQRVTLRCSPRSGDLSVYWYQQSLDQGLQFLIQYYNGEERAKGNILERFSAQQFPDLHSELNLSSLELGDSALYFCASSGYGLAGGRGEQFFGPGTRLTVL.

The V gene is TRBV27, the J gene TRBJ2-1, with 10 positions matching TRBD2. CDR1 and CDR2 (germline): MNHEY, SMNVEV (reference sequence). This CDR3 is built from 15 residues. V dropped 2 bases and J dropped 6; count of bases not matched to a gene: 4. CDR3 residues: CASSLRLAGINEQFF. The CDR3 nucleotides are TGTGCCAGCAGTTTAAGACTAGCGGGTATCAATGAGCAGTTCTTC.

The rearrangement joins TRBV27 to TRBJ2-1, with 7 bases aligning to TRBD2. CDR1 and CDR2 from the germline V gene are MNHEY and SMNVEV (reference sequence). The CDR3 is 14 residues long. The J segment lost 10 bases and the V segment lost 4 bases, leaving 10 bases of the junction unmatched. CDR3 loop: CASSSPTSPEEQFF. Written as DNA, the CDR3 is TGTGCCAGCAGTTCCCCGACTAGCCCCGAAGAGCAGTTCTTC.

V and J are TRBV29-1 and TRBJ2-5, with 8 nucleotides matching TRBD2. This CDR3 is 13 amino acids long. V lost 7 bases, J lost 2 bases, and 6 bases stayed unmatched. CDR1 and CDR2 (germline): SQVTM, ANQGSEA. CDR3 coding DNA: TGCAGCGGAACTAGCGGAGCTCAAGAGACCCAGTACTTC. This translates into CSGTSGAQETQYF.

V gene TRBV19 combines with J gene TRBJ1-2; 10 bases align to TRBD1. The CDR3 extends over 15 amino acids. CDR1 and CDR2 (germline): LNHDA, SQIVND (reference sequence). J lost 4 bases, V lost 7 bases, and 9 bases had no gene match. The CDR3 DNA sequence: TGTGCCAGTATTTCGCCGGGACAGGGGATCTATGGCTACACCTTC. Its translation: CASISPGQGIYGYTF.

The V call is TRBV6-2 or TRBV6-3, the J call TRBJ2-1, with D tentatively TRBD2 (5 bases). The ends were cut back, 2 bases at V and 3 bases at J, with 11 bases in the middle. This CDR3 is 15 amino acids long. Germline CDR1 reads MNHEY; CDR2 reads SVGEGT. The CDR3 nucleotides read TGTGCCAGCAGTTACGGAGCGGTTCGCTACAATGAGCAGTTCTTC. Translated, it gives CASSYGAVRYNEQFF.

The gene calls are TRBV11-3 and TRBJ1-1; D may be TRBD1 (5 bases). V was cut by 2 bases and J by 4 bases, with 17 bases left in between. The CDR3 length is 16 residues. Germline V gives CDR1 SGHNT, CDR2 YENEEA. The CDR3 region has the DNA TGTGCCAGCAGCTTATTAGGTAGGGGTAGAGTCACTGAAGCTTTCTTT. Protein product: CASSLLGRGRVTEAFF.

The CDR3 DNA sequence: TGTGCCAGCAGACTACAGGGTTACTCCTACGAGCAGTACTTC. Its protein product is CASRLQGYSYEQYF. The V gene is TRBV2, the J gene TRBJ2-7; TRBD1 might be the D (6 bases). Trimming left V 6 bases short and J 0 bases short, with 12 bases between. The CDR3 loop spans 14 amino acids. Germline values: CDR1 SNHLY, CDR2 FYNNEI.

The table lists this clone with a few counts. CDR3 amino acids: CATSVGTGVQPQHF. CDR3 nucleotides: TGTGCCACCAGTGTGGGGACAGGGGTCCAGCCCCAGCATTTT. The gene calls are TRBV24-1 and TRBJ1-5; 10 nucleotides agree with TRBD1. The CDR3 runs to 14 residues. V lost 5 bases and J lost 7; bases outside the gene matches: 4. Germline CDR1 reads KGHDR; CDR2 reads SFDVKD.

The chain recombines TRBV5-1 with TRBJ2-1, with D possibly being TRBD1 (5 bases). CDR1 and CDR2 from the germline V gene are SGHRS and YFSETQ. This CDR3 has 12 amino acids. V lost 4 bases, J lost 3 bases, and 5 bases lay in between. CDR3 nucleotides: TGCGCCAGCAGCCAGGGCTACAATGAGCAGTTCTTC. Amino acid sequence: CASSQGYNEQFF.

The chain is built from TRBV14 and TRBJ2-5, with D possibly being TRBD1 (5 bases). This CDR3 is 17 amino acids long. The germline V gene encodes CDR1 SGHDN and CDR2 FVKESK. V shed 0 bases and J shed 2 bases, with 16 bases lying between them. CDR3 region: CASSQEDQGVQQETQYF. Here the CDR3 DNA reads TGTGCCAGCAGCCAAGAAGATCAGGGCGTGCAACAAGAGACCCAGTACTTC.

The chain joins TRBV6-5 to TRBJ2-5, with D tentatively TRBD2 (5 bases). The germline V and J ends were trimmed by 6 bases and 4 bases, with 9 bases remaining between them. CDR3 length equals 12 residues. Germline loops: CDR1 MNHEY, CDR2 SVGAGI. The CDR3 bases are TGTGCCAGCAGGAAGGCGGGAGAGACCCAGTACTTC. Translated: CASRKAGETQYF.

Only one count was recorded for this clone. The gene calls are TRBV20-1 and TRBJ2-5; 8 bases match TRBD2. V lost 3 bases to trimming and J lost 4 bases; unmatched junction nucleotides: 13. Germline CDR1 is DFQATT and CDR2 is SNEGSKA (reference sequence). The CDR3 runs 16 residues. DNA of the CDR3: TGCAGTGCTAGTTCCCTCCAGCGGGAGAGAGCAGAGACCCAGTACTTC. Protein product: CSASSLQRERAETQYF.

This chain joins TRBV15 and TRBJ1-2; no reliable D call. CDR3 length: 14 residues. V was trimmed by 3 bases and J by 8 bases, leaving 16 bases between them. CDR1 is LNHNV and CDR2 is YYDKDF in the germline V gene (reference sequence). The CDR3 nucleotides are TGTGCCACCAGCAGCCGAGACGGGTTGTCGGGCTACACCTTC. Translating gives CATSSRDGLSGYTF.